This T cell receptor beta chain emerged from a study of cytomegalovirus exposure and HLA in healthy donors. PCR amplification relied on 60 Vbeta primers (plus 13 Jbeta primers). Assay: immunoSEQ multiplex PCR; the TCRdb copy retains only in-frame clones and omits some. The sample lists 170,000 or so clones, under 80% occurring once. This CDR3 comprises 17 residues. Trimming removed 4 bases at V and 0 bases at J, with 13 bases between. Germline CDR1 is SNHLY and CDR2 is FYNNEI. Study-wide findings and caveats: An assumption of roughly uniform sequencing depth across donors underlay the presence/absence analyses.

Concerning this clone: The antigen is not known.

Sequenced material: PBMCs. V is TRBV2 and J is TRBJ1-6; D call uncertain. This sequence was found in a woman under 40 in good health and CMV-seronegative. The DNA of the CDR3 is TGTGCCAGCAGTGTGGGGAGGATGAGCTCCTATAATTCACCCCTCCACTTT. Its translation is CASSVGRMSSYNSPLHF.